The 22 T cell receptor beta chains presented below share a single source sample, sequenced in a study of tumor T cells in aggressive B-cell lymphoma. Assay: immunoSEQ multiplex PCR; the TCRdb copy retains only in-frame clones and omits some. The table lists over a thousand clones, 79% of them singletons. The sequencing sample was made of tumor tissue. The receptors come from an adult with diffuse large B cell lymphoma.

This chain uses TRBV30 with TRBJ1-1; 7 nucleotides line up with TRBD1. The CDR3 is 15 residues long. The trim removed 0 bases at V and 2 bases at J, leaving 6 bases unmatched. Per germline, CDR1 GTSNPN and CDR2 SVGIG (reference sequence). CDR3 in DNA: TGTGCCTGGAGTGTGGGCGGGACAGTTAACACTGAAGCTTTCTTT. It codes for CAWSVGGTVNTEAFF.

This clone was picked up a small number of times. This chain joins TRBV19 and TRBJ2-6; perhaps TRBD2 as D (5 bases). Trimming cost V 7 bases and J 4 bases, with 11 bases left between them. The V gene's germline CDR1 is LNHDA and CDR2 SQIVND (reference sequence). The CDR3 consists of 14 residues. The CDR3 spells CASMRESGANVLTF. CDR3 bases: TGTGCCAGTATGAGGGAGTCAGGGGCCAACGTCCTGACTTTC.

This clone has more than one count but fewer than ten. CDR3 coding DNA: TGTGCCAGCAGCTTAGGCCAGGGGGCTAGAGAGCAGTACTTC. Translated: CASSLGQGAREQYF. The chain employs TRBV13 and TRBJ2-7, with 8 bases that match TRBD1. CDR1 and CDR2 from the germline V gene are PRHDT and FYEKMQ (reference sequence). The CDR3 spans 14 residues. Trimming took 0 bases from V and 7 from J; bases not matched to a gene: 5.

The chain uses TRBV7-2 and TRBJ1-5; TRBD1 is a possible D gene (6 bases). The germline V gene encodes CDR1 SGHTA and CDR2 FQGNSA. This CDR3 is built from 16 residues. With 1 base removed from V and 5 bases from J, the gap between germline ends came to 15 bases. The CDR3 sequence is CASSLVGTRLDQPQHF. In DNA, the CDR3 is TGTGCCAGCAGCTTAGTGGGGACACGGCTAGATCAGCCCCAGCATTTT.

In regard to this clone: Mismatch with germline at one junction end may stem from a read error. V is TRBV7-7 and J is TRBJ2-3; TRBD2 agrees at 7 bases. This CDR3 is 18 amino acids long. From germline, CDR1 is SSHAT and CDR2 FNYEAQ (reference sequence). The CDR3, as DNA: TGTGCTAGCAGCTTAAGCTCACTAGCGAGCGGCGGCACAGATACGCAGTATTTT. Its protein is CASSLSSLASGGTDTQYF.

V gene TRBV10-3 combines with J gene TRBJ2-1, with TRBD1 identical over 8 bases. The germline V gene encodes CDR1 ENHRY and CDR2 SYGVKD. The length of the CDR3 is 15 residues. V lost 4 bases to trimming and J lost 0 bases; unmatched junction nucleotides: 2. The DNA for the CDR3 is TGTGCCATCAGTGTCACAGGGGGCTCCTACAATGAGCAGTTCTTC. The encoded protein is CAISVTGGSYNEQFF.

The chain has TRBV28 and TRBJ2-6; D may be TRBD2 (5 bases). Trimming took off 4 bases at V and 2 bases at J, with 24 bases between the two ends. CDR3 length equals 20 residues. Germline loops: CDR1 MDHEN, CDR2 SYDVKM. This CDR3 reads CASSSGGRPPEGAGANVLTF. In nucleotides, the CDR3 is TGTGCCAGCAGTTCGGGCGGGCGACCCCCCGAGGGTGCTGGGGCCAACGTCCTGACTTTC.

The genes are TRBV5-1 and TRBJ1-2; D not resolved. This CDR3 spans 14 amino acids. CDR1 is SGHRS, CDR2 YFSETQ, per germline. Trimming took 0 bases from V and 5 from J, leaving 11 bases between them. The CDR3 region is CASSLVVHNYGYTF. The CDR3 nucleotides are TGCGCCAGCAGCTTGGTTGTACACAATTATGGCTACACCTTC.

The chain is built from TRBV7-2 and TRBJ2-5; no clear D gene. Trimming took off 1 base at V and 0 bases at J, with 3 bases between the two ends. Germline V gene sequence: CDR1 SGHTA, CDR2 FQGNSA. This CDR3 has 13 residues. The CDR3 loop is CASSLDYQETQYF. CDR3 coding DNA: TGTGCCAGCAGCTTAGACTACCAAGAGACCCAGTACTTC.

With respect to this clone: The sample has other DNA sequences that encode this CDR3 too. The chain employs TRBV29-1 and TRBJ2-5, with TRBD2 matching 10 bases. The CDR3 consists of 16 residues. CDR1 is SQVTM, CDR2 ANQGSEA, per germline. The J segment lost 1 base and the V segment lost 5 bases, leaving 10 bases of the junction unmatched. CDR3 amino acids: CSVQGTSGTIQETQYF. The CDR3 coding sequence is TGCAGCGTTCAGGGAACTAGCGGGACTATCCAAGAGACCCAGTACTTC.

The chain recombines TRBV4-2 with TRBJ2-3, with 9 bases that match TRBD2. Germline CDR1 is LGHNA and CDR2 is YNFKEQ. This CDR3 comprises 18 residues. V lost 0 bases and J lost 3; bases outside the gene matches: 10. The CDR3 sequence: CASSQDGDSGRVTDTQYF. Here the CDR3 DNA reads TGTGCCAGCAGCCAAGATGGGGATAGCGGGAGAGTAACAGATACGCAGTATTTT.

A single count supports this clone. The chain recombines TRBV6-5 with TRBJ2-7, with D possibly TRBD1 on 5 matching bases. Germline CDR1 reads MNHEY; CDR2 reads SVGAGI. The V end lost 0 bases, the J end lost 1 base, and 10 bases lay between the germline ends. This CDR3 contains 15 residues. The CDR3, as DNA: TGTGCCAGCAGTTACTCAGGGGTTCAATCCTACGAGCAGTACTTC. It codes for CASSYSGVQSYEQYF.

This clone was seen a handful of times. The chain has TRBV28 and TRBJ2-7; a possible D gene is TRBD1 (5 bases). The CDR3 is made up of 13 amino acids. The V gene lost 3 bases and the J gene lost 2 bases, with 8 bases spanning the gap. CDR1 is MDHEN and CDR2 is SYDVKM in the germline V gene. The CDR3 DNA reads as TGTGCCAGCAGTTTTTCAGGGCCCTACGAGCAGTACTTC. Amino acids: CASSFSGPYEQYF.

The gene calls are TRBV4-2 and TRBJ2-7; 8 bases fit TRBD1. V dropped 5 bases and J dropped 0; count of bases not matched to a gene: 9. Germline CDR1 and CDR2: LGHNA and YNFKEQ. The CDR3 is 16 residues long. Written as DNA, the CDR3 is TGTGCCAGCAGCATCGGGACAGGACAAATCTCCTACGAGCAGTACTTC. It yields the protein CASSIGTGQISYEQYF.

This chain uses TRBV5-4 with TRBJ1-4; D remains ambiguous. The CDR3 is 14 amino acids. Germline CDR1 SGHNT, CDR2 YYREEE (reference sequence). Trimming removed 4 bases from V and 6 bases from J, with 13 bases in between. CDR3 loop: CASSDRGSYEKLFF. The CDR3 bases are TGTGCCAGCAGCGACCGGGGTTCATATGAAAAACTGTTTTTT.

This chain joins TRBV4-3 and TRBJ1-1; D not certain. Germline values: CDR1 LGHNA, CDR2 YSLEER. V was shortened by 5 bases and J by 1 base, with 14 bases between the two germline ends. There are 15 residues in the CDR3. The chain's CDR3 is CASSALSRANTEAFF. Written as DNA, the CDR3 is TGCGCCAGCAGCGCCTTGAGTAGAGCGAACACTGAAGCTTTCTTT.

The rearrangement links TRBV5-1 to TRBJ2-5; TRBD2 matches at 8 bases. The CDR3 covers 16 residues. J lost 1 base, V lost 5 bases, and 10 bases had no gene match. Germline CDR1 and CDR2: SGHRS and YFSETQ. The CDR3 coding sequence is TGCGCCAGCAGTTGGCTCCGGGGGGGCCCCCAAGAGACCCAGTACTTC. It encodes CASSWLRGGPQETQYF.

This clone has just one count. V is TRBV9 and J is TRBJ1-2; D is unclear. In germline, CDR1 is SGDLS, CDR2 YYNGEE. The CDR3 extends over 11 amino acids. V shed 5 bases and J shed 4 bases, with 6 bases lying between them. The chain's CDR3 is CASRRAYGYTF. The CDR3 DNA reads as TGTGCCAGCAGGCGGGCCTATGGCTACACCTTC.

The rearrangement links TRBV19 to TRBJ2-7; TRBD2 agrees at 7 bases. The trim removed 2 bases at V and 3 bases at J, leaving 7 bases unmatched. In germline, CDR1 is LNHDA, CDR2 SQIVND (reference sequence). CDR3 length equals 15 residues. The CDR3 DNA follows: TGTGCCAGTAGTATAACTAGCGTCGGTTACTACGAGCAGTACTTC. As protein: CASSITSVGYYEQYF.

This clone was counted a few times. This rearrangement joins TRBV28 to TRBJ1-1; tentatively, D is TRBD1 (6 bases). Per germline, CDR1 MDHEN and CDR2 SYDVKM. The V end was cut by 3 bases, the J end by 6 bases, with 14 bases between. The CDR3 contains 14 residues. The CDR3 DNA sequence: TGTGCCAGCAGTTTTCACAGGGCGGCCCCTGAAGCTTTCTTT. Its protein is CASSFHRAAPEAFF.

This clone appeared a single time. The J gene is TRBJ2-7, the V gene TRBV30; 8 bases are a match to TRBD1. Germline V gene data show CDR1 as GTSNPN and CDR2 as SVGIG (reference sequence). J gave up 6 bases and V 5 bases, and 12 bases lay outside the gene matches. This CDR3 spans 14 amino acids. The CDR3 region has the DNA TGTGCCTGGCAACCGGGACAGGAGACCTCCGAGCAGTACTTC. Its protein is CAWQPGQETSEQYF.

This chain uses TRBV4-1 with TRBJ2-5; TRBD2 matches 11 bases. Germline V CDR1 and CDR2: MGHRA, YSYEKL. With V trimmed by 4 bases and J by 4 bases, 2 bases remained unmatched. This CDR3 region has 14 residues. CDR3 in amino acids: CASSRGTSGETQYF. CDR3 in DNA: TGCGCCAGCAGCCGCGGGACTAGCGGAGAGACCCAGTACTTC.